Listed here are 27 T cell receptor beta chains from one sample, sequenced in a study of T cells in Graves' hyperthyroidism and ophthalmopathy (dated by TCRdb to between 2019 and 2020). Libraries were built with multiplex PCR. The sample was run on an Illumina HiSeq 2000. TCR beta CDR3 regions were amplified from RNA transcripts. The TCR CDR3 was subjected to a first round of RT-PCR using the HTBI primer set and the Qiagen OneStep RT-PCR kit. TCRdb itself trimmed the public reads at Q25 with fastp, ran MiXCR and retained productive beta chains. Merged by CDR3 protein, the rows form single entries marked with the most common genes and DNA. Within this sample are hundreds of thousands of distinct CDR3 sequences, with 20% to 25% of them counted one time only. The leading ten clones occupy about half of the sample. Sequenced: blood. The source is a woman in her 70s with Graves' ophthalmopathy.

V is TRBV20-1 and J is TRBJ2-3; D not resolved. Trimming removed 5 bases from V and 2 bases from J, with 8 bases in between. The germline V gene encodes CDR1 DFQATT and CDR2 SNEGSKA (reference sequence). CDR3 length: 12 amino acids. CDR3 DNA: TGCAGTGCTGAAGGGCTCACAGATACGCAGTATTTT. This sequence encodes CSAEGLTDTQYF.

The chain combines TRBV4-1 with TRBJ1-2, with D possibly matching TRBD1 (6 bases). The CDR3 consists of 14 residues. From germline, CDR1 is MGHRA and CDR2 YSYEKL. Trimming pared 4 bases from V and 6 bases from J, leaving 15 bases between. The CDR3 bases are TGCGCCAGCAGCCGACCACAGGGAATGAATGGCTACACCTTC. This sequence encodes CASSRPQGMNGYTF.

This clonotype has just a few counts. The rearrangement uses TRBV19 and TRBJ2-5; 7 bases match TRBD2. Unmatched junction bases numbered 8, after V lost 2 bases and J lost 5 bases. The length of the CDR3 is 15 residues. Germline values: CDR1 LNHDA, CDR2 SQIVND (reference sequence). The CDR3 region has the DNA TGTGCCAGTAGTATAAGGGCTAGCGGAGACGAGACCCAGTACTTC. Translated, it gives CASSIRASGDETQYF.

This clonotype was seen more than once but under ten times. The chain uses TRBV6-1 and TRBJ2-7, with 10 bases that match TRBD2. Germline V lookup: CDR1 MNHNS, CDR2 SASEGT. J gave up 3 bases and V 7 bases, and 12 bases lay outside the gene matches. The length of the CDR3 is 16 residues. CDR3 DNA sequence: TGTGCCAGCACCAGAGGGAGGGCTAGCGGGAGCTACGAGCAGTACTTC. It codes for CASTRGRASGSYEQYF.

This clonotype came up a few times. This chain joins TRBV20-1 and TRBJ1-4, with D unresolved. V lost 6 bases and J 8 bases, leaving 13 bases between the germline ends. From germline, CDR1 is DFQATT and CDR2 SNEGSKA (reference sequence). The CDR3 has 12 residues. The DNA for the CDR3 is TGCAGTGCCACCGTGGGTTGGGAAAAACTGTTTTTT. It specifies CSATVGWEKLFF.

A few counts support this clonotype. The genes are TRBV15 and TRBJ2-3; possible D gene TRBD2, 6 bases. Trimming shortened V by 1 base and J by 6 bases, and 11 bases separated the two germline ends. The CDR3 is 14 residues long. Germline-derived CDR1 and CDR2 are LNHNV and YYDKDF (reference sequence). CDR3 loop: CATSRVRAGDTQYF. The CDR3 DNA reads TGTGCCACCAGCAGAGTACGGGCGGGGGATACGCAGTATTTT.

CDR3 DNA sequence: TGTGCCAGCAGCATAGTAGCAGGTCGGTCAGATACGCAGTATTTT. Protein: CASSIVAGRSDTQYF. This rearrangement joins TRBV9 to TRBJ2-3; D not resolved. CDR1 is SGDLS and CDR2 is YYNGEE in the germline V gene. Between the trimmed V and J ends, which lost 4 bases and 4 bases, there was a span of 16 bases. This CDR3 spans 15 amino acids.

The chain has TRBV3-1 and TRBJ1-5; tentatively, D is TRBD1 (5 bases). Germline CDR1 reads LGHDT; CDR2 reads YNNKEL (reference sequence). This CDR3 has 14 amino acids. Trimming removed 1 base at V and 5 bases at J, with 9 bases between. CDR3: CASSQVAGYQPQHF. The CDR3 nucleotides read TGTGCCAGCAGCCAAGTGGCAGGGTATCAGCCCCAGCATTTT.

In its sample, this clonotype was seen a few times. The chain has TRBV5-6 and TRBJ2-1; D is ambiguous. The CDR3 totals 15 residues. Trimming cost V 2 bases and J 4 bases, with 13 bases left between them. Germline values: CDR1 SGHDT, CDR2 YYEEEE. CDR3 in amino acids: CASSLRPESYNEQFF. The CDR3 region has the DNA TGTGCCAGCAGCTTACGGCCAGAGAGTTACAATGAGCAGTTCTTC.

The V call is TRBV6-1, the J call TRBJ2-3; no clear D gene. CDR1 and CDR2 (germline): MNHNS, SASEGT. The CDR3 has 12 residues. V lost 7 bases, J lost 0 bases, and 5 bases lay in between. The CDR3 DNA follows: TGTGCCAGCAAACACAGCACAGATACGCAGTATTTT. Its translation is CASKHSTDTQYF.

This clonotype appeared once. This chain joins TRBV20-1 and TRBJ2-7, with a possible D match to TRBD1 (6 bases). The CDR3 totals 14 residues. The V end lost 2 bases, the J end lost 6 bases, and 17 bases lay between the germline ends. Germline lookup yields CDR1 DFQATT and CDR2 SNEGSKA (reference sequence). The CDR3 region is CSARSGQGGFEQYF. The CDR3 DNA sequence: TGCAGTGCTAGAAGTGGACAAGGGGGTTTCGAGCAGTACTTC.

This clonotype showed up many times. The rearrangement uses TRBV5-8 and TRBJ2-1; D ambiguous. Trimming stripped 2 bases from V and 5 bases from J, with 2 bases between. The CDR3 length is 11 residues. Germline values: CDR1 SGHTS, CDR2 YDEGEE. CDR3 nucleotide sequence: TGTGCCAGCAGCTTACACAATGAGCAGTTCTTC. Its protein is CASSLHNEQFF.

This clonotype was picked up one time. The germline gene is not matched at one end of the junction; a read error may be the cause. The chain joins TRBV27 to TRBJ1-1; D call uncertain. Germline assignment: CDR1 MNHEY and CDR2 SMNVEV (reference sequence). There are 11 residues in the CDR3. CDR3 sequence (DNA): TGTGCCAACAGTTCCTACACTGAAGCTTTCTTT. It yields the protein CANSSYTEAFF.

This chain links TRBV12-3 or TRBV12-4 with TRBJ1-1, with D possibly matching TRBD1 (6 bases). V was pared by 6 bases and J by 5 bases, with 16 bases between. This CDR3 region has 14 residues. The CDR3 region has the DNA TGTGCCAGCAGCCCTTCTACAGGGTCAACTGAAGCTTTCTTT. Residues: CASSPSTGSTEAFF.

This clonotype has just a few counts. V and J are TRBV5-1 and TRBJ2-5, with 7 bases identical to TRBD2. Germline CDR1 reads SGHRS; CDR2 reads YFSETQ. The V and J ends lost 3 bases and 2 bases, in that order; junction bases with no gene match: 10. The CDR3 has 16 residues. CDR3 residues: CASSSGAAGDQETQYF. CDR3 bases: TGCGCCAGCAGCTCGGGTGCGGCGGGGGATCAAGAGACCCAGTACTTC.

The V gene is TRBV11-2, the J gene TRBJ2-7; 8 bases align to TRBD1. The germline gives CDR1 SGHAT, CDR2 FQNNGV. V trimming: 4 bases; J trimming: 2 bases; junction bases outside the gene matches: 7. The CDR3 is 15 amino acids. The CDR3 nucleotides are TGTGCCAGCAGCTCAGTCCGGGACAGGCCCTACGAGCAGTACTTC. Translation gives CASSSVRDRPYEQYF.

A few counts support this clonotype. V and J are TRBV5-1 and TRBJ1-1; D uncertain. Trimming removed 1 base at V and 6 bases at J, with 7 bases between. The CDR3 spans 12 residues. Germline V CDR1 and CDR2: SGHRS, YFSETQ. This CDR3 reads CASSLPESEAFF. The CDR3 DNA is TGCGCCAGCAGCTTGCCCGAGTCTGAAGCTTTCTTT.

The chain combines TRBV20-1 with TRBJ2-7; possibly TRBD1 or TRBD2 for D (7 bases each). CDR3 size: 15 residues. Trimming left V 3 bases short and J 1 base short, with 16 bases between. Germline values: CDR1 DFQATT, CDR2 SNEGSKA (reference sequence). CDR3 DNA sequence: TGCAGTGCTAGTGGGAGGGACAGATTTTCCTACGAGCAGTACTTC. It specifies CSASGRDRFSYEQYF.

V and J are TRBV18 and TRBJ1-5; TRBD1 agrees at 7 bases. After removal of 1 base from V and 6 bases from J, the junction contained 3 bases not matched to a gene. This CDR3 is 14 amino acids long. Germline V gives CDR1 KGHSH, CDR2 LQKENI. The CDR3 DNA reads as TGTGCCAGCTCACCACAGGGGGCTTTTCAGCCCCAGCATTTT. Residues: CASSPQGAFQPQHF.

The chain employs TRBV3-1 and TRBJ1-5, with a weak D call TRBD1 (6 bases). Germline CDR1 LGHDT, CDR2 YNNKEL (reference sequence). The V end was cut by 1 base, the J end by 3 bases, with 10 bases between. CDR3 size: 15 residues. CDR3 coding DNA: TGTGCCAGCAGCCAAGCTACAGGGTACAATCAGCCCCAGCATTTT. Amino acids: CASSQATGYNQPQHF. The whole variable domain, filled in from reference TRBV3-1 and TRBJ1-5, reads DTAVSQTPKYLVTQMGNDKSIKCEQNLGHDTMYWYKQDSKKFLKIMFSYNNKELIINETVPNRFSPKSPDKAHLNLHINSLELGDSAVYFCASSQATGYNQPQHFGDGTRLSIL.

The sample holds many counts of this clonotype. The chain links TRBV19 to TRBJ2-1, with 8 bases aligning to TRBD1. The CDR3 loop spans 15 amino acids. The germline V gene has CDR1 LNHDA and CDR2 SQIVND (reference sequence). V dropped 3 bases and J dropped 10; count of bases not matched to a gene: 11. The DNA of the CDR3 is TGTGCCAGTAGTATGATTCAGGGGGCGATTCGGGAGCAGTTCTTC. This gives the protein CASSMIQGAIREQFF.

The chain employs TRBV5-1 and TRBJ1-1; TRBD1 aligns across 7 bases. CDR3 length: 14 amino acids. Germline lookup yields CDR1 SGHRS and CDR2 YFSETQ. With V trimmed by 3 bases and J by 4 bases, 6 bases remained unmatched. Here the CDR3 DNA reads TGCGCCAGCAGCTCCCAAGACAGGGTCACTGAAGCTTTCTTT. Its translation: CASSSQDRVTEAFF.

The CDR3 bases are TGTGCTCTGAGGGACTTCTATGGCTACACCTTC. It is translated as CALRDFYGYTF. This chain joins TRBV6-2 or TRBV6-3 and TRBJ1-2; weak D call: TRBD1 (5 bases). The CDR3 extends over 11 amino acids. Looked up from germline, CDR1 is MNHEY and CDR2 is SVGEGT.

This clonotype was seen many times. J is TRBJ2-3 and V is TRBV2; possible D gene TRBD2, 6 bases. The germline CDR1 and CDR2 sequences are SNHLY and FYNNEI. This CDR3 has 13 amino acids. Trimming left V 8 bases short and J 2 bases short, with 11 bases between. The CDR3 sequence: CASVGGNTDTQYF. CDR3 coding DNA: TGTGCCAGCGTTGGAGGGAACACAGATACGCAGTATTTT.

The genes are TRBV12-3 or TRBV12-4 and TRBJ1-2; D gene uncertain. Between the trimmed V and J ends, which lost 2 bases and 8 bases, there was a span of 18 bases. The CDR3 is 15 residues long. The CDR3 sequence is CASSLSPVLSVGYTF. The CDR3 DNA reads TGTGCCAGCAGTTTATCGCCAGTTTTAAGTGTAGGCTACACCTTC.

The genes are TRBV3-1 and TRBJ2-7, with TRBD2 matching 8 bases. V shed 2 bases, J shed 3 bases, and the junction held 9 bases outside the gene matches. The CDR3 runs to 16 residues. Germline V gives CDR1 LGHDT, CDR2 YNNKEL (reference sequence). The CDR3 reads CASSQSSSGRSYEQYF. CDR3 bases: TGTGCCAGCAGCCAAAGCTCTAGCGGGCGGAGCTACGAGCAGTACTTC.

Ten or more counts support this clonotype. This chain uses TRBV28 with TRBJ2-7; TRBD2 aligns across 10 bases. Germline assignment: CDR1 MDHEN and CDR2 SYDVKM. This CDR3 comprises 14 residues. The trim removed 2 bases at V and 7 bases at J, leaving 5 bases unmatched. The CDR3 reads CASSLLAGDGEQYF. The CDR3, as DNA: TGTGCCAGCAGTTTACTAGCGGGAGATGGGGAGCAGTACTTC.